This TCR beta chain was sequenced for a study of blood T cell repertoires in COVID-19. In the study overall: Some COVID-19 samples were acute and others convalescent; all came from the United States, Italy and Spain. Sources were T cells, B-cell-depleted T cells, or PBMCs; the material itself was cDNA or gDNA.

J lost 8 bases, V lost 4 bases, and 9 bases had no gene match. This CDR3 is 15 amino acids long. Germline CDR1 and CDR2: LGHDT and YNNKEL (reference sequence). Authors' analysis steps: Nucleated cell number was recorded as an estimate derived from reference gene primer amplification. Sequencing was performed with immunoSEQ multiplex PCR; in TCRdb, only in-frame clones are kept and a portion is missing. V, J and clone size were drawn from that table, and D and trimming were deduced from the DNA. The sample holds a few hundred thousand clones, 80% seen once. Sequenced: peripheral blood. This TCR was sampled from a human donor in a cohort sampled during active COVID-19. The chain employs TRBV3-1 (or the pseudogene TRBV3-2) and TRBJ2-1; TRBD2 agrees at 9 bases. Written as DNA, the CDR3 is TGTGCCAGCAGCCGGAATGGACTAGCGAGCGATGAGCAGTTCTTC. It yields the protein CASSRNGLASDEQFF.